The source of this T cell receptor (beta chain) is a study of cytomegalovirus exposure and HLA in healthy donors. Study-level points and caveats: V- and J-gene trimming of TCR beta was linked (in a later analysis) to a missense DCLRE1C variant.

This CDR3 spans 12 amino acids. Germline V gene lookup returns CDR1 MDHEN and CDR2 SYDVKM. A remark on this clone: Its specificity is unknown. At one end, the junction sequence differs from germline, possibly due to a read error.

It was with 60 Vbeta and 13 Jbeta primers that the PCR ran. Only in-frame clones appear in the TCRdb table, and some are missing; sequencing was by immunoSEQ multiplex PCR. The sample holds tens of thousands of clones, roughly 80% seen once. The chain couples TRBV28 to TRBJ1-2; possibly TRBD1 for D (6 bases). Input material: PBMCs. The clonotype was recovered from a man aged 40-49 years in good health and CMV-seronegative. In DNA, the CDR3 is TGTGCCAGCAGGCCTCGGACAGCCCGCTGCGCCTTC. Translating it yields CASRPRTARCAF.